This entry features one T cell receptor beta chain sequence. Its antigen remains unidentified. Recipients boosted at about 4 weeks or about 12 weeks are pooled. V trimming: 11 bases; J trimming: 2 bases; junction bases outside the gene matches: 6. The CDR3 sequence is 12 residues long. Germline CDR1 WSHSY, CDR2 SAAADI. This sample is drawn from a study of T cell responses to AZD1222 COVID-19 vaccine. The study, taken as a whole, reports: The CD4 TCRs associated with vaccination extended across spike and predominated at 160-218 and 743-854.

Sequenced by immunoSEQ multiplex PCR; TCRdb stores in-frame clones only, minus some. The sample lists 150,000 to 200,000 clones; roughly 91% were seen once. The sequences come from peripheral blood, collected 28 days after the second AZD1222 dose. The TCR originated in an adult who received the AZD1222 COVID-19 vaccine. This sequence joins TRBV10-2 and TRBJ2-7; 7 nucleotides agree with TRBD2. Here the CDR3 DNA reads TGCGCCGCGTGGGGGGGAACCTACGAGCAGTACTTC. Its protein is CAAWGGTYEQYF.